This T cell receptor (beta chain) was documented in a study of cytomegalovirus exposure and HLA in healthy donors. Whole-study context: According to later analysis, the same platform produced the approximately 120 validation and several hundred first-cohort repertoires. General study points: Listed as cytomegalovirus-associated were 150 to 200 TCR beta chains.

Germline CDR1 SEHNR, CDR2 FQNEAQ (reference sequence). The CDR3 is made up of 12 amino acids. Assay: immunoSEQ multiplex PCR; the TCRdb copy retains only in-frame clones and omits some. Here the sample spans 150,000 to 200,000 clones, around nine tenths being singletons. On this clone itself: Its antigen remains unidentified. A junction boundary mismatches the germline segment, possibly from a read error.

The source of this sequence is a woman younger than 30 in good health and CMV-seropositive. The J gene is TRBJ2-7, the V gene TRBV7-9; possible D gene TRBD2, 6 bases. Sequenced material: PBMCs. CDR3 DNA: TGTGCCAGCAGCCCCCTGGACTACCAGCAGTACTTC. Its translation: CASSPLDYQQYF.